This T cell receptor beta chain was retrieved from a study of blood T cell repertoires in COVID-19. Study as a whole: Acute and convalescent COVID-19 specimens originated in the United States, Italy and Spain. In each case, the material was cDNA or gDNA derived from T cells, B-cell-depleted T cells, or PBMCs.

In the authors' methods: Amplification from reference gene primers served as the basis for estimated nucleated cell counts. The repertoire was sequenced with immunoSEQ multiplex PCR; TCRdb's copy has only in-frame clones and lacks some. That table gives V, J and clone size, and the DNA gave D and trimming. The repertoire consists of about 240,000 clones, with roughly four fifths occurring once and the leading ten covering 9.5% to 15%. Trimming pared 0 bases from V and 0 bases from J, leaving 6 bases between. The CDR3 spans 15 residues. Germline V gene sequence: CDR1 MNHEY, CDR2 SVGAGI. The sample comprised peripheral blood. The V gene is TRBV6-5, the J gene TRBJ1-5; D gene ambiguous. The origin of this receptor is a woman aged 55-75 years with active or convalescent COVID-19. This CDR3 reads CASSYSRYSNQPQHF. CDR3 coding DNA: TGTGCCAGCAGTTACTCCAGGTATAGCAATCAGCCCCAGCATTTT.